This TCR beta chain was captured by sequencing in a study of identical twins. Template switching (which added a universal primer site) was used, and cDNA carried unique molecular identifiers. Each CDR3 protein gets one entry after TCRdb re-called the 5' RACE reads with MiXCR. The sample comprises about 520,000 distinct CDR3 sequences, 20% to 25% of which are singletons, and approximately 0.95% rests with the top ten. Each donor (without exception) was a healthy Caucasian. As concerns this clonotype: Antigen specificity is unknown.

Germline CDR1 is DFQATT and CDR2 is SNEGSKA (reference sequence). Trimming pared 6 bases from V and 5 bases from J, leaving 13 bases between. The CDR3 totals 12 residues. Notes on the study in general: Within cord blood, abundant beta clonotypes carried fewer insertions, but memory repertoires showed no such trend.

These data were also filed under a second study, of T cells expressing NK-cell markers. That study reports: The eight sequenced donors comprised seven who were HCMV-seropositive and one who was seronegative.

The clonotype comes from a woman between 18 and 29 years old in good health. Sequences were obtained from CD4+ T cells sorted from blood. The chain employs TRBV20-1 and TRBJ2-5; D perhaps matches TRBD1 (6 bases). CDR3 in amino acids: CSALSQGETQYF. The CDR3, as DNA: TGCAGTGCCCTGAGTCAGGGGGAGACCCAGTACTTC.